This entry is about one T cell receptor beta chain. Its antigen is not yet known. There are no base qualities to consult, and no much larger clone falls within one base. The data were produced on an Illumina HiSeq 1500. TCRdb handled the public reads itself, with Q25 trimming in fastp and clone calling in MiXCR, and kept productive beta chains. All rows with the same CDR3 protein become a single entry with the most common DNA and genes. The sample table contains approximately 290,000 distinct CDR3 sequences; only one count was recorded for more than 20% of them. The top ten hold around 14% of the sample. These data are taken from a study of T cell repertoires in cytomegalovirus infection (dated by TCRdb to between 2017 and 2020). With respect to the entire study: The HLA type of each donor mattered for the analysis, because public TCR beta signatures pointed to carriage of CMV infection along with the matching HLA type.

Broad study findings and their caveats: In both this cohort and an independent cohort of some 370 donors, the cumulative frequency of public TCR beta family members distinguished carriers of CMV infection plus the relevant HLA type. The ex vivo response was dominated by HLA-C-restricted CMV-specific TCR beta clonotypes, which also provided the single most frequent clonotype in two of eight donors.

This TCR derives from a human donor in good health (CMV status not recorded). Some clones in this sample may be carry-over from other donors' samples. Sequenced: PBMCs.

The CDR3: CASSQDSRGSGRSDTQYF. Here is the DNA: TGCGCCAGCAGCCAAGACTCAAGGGGTAGCGGGAGATCAGATACGCAGTATTTT. The chain links TRBV4-1 with TRBJ2-3; TRBD2 matches 9 bases in the middle. CDR1 and CDR2, looked up from the germline V gene, are MGHRA and YSYEKL. The CDR3, cysteine through phenylalanine, is 18 amino acids long. Just the 54-base CDR3 DNA is kept, in frame starting at base 1. Ends trimmed: V by 0 bases, J by 4 bases; bases unmatched to a gene: 11.